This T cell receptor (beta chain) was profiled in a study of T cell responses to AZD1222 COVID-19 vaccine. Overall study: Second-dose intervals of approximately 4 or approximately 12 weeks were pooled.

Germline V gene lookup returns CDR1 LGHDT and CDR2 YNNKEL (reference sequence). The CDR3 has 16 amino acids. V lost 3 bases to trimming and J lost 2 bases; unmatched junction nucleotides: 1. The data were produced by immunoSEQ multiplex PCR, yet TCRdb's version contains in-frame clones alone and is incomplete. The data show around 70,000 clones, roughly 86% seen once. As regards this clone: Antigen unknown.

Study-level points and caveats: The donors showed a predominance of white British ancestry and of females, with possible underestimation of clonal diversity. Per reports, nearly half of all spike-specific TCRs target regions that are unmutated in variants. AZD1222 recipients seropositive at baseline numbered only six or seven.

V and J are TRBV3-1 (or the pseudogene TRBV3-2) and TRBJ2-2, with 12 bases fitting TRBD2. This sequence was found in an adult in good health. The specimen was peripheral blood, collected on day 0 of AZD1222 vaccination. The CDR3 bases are TGTGCCAGCAGCCAGACTAGCGGGAGAAACACCGGGGAGCTGTTTTTT. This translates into CASSQTSGRNTGELFF.